This TCR beta chain came from a study of vaccination and CD4 T cells after COVID-19. Study-level background: Every participant was given two doses of BNT162b2 or mRNA-1273 vaccine.

The sample's time point: late sampling 161 to 241 days after vaccination in a few convalescent patients. By sample share, this clonotype is medium-sized. V lost 0 bases and J 2 bases, leaving 12 bases between the germline ends. The CDR3 extends over 15 amino acids. Germline values: CDR1 DFQATT, CDR2 SNEGSKA (reference sequence). One entry per CDR3 protein, called by TCRdb with MiXCR from the PCR reads. The sample records around 37,000 distinct CDR3 sequences, more than 30% being singletons. The specimen comprised CD4+ T cells from blood, sampled about 7 months after SARS-CoV-2 vaccination. The chain employs TRBV20-1 and TRBJ2-3; a possible D gene is TRBD1 (6 bases). This sequence was found in a human donor who had recovered from COVID-19. CDR3 residues: CSARDAGTPTDTQYF. CDR3 in DNA: TGCAGTGCTAGAGACGCCGGGACACCCACAGATACGCAGTATTTT.